Below, 13 T cell receptor beta chains from the same sample are listed, as sequenced in a study of blood T cell repertoires in COVID-19. Using immunoSEQ multiplex PCR, the repertoire was profiled, and TCRdb retains in-frame clones only, with some absent. Among 130,000 or so clones, approximately 89% were seen once, and the ten largest hold 10%. The specimen was peripheral blood. The source of these receptors is a man in his forties or fifties with acute or convalescent COVID-19.

The rearrangement uses TRBV7-2 and TRBJ1-5; D gene uncertain. Trimming pared 2 bases from V and 0 bases from J, leaving 8 bases between. The CDR3 runs 15 residues. Germline V gives CDR1 SGHTA, CDR2 FQGNSA. In DNA, the CDR3 is TGTGCCAGCAGCTTATTGGGCTATAGCAATCAGCCCCAGCATTTT. Residues: CASSLLGYSNQPQHF.

This chain uses TRBV27 with TRBJ1-6, with D tentatively TRBD1 (6 bases). Germline CDR1 MNHEY, CDR2 SMNVEV (reference sequence). The CDR3 runs 15 residues. The V end was cut by 3 bases, the J end by 6 bases, with 12 bases between. CDR3 sequence reads: CASSLNRVSNSPLHF. Here the CDR3 DNA reads TGTGCCAGCAGTTTGAACAGGGTCTCTAATTCACCCCTCCACTTT.

This clone was seen more than once but under ten times. V usage is TRBV2 and J usage is TRBJ2-7; 7 bases are shared with TRBD2. Germline assignment: CDR1 SNHLY and CDR2 FYNNEI. The CDR3 sequence is 13 residues long. J lost 3 bases, V lost 7 bases, and 6 bases had no gene match. CDR3 loop: CASNGGLVYEQYF. Written as DNA, the CDR3 is TGTGCCAGCAACGGTGGACTAGTCTACGAGCAGTACTTC.

The rearrangement uses TRBV28 and TRBJ2-5; TRBD2 matches 7 bases. Germline V gene sequence: CDR1 MDHEN, CDR2 SYDVKM. Trimming took 6 bases from V and 7 from J; bases not matched to a gene: 14. The CDR3 contains 15 residues. CDR3 sequence: CASSPGGRPSTTQYF. DNA for the CDR3: TGTGCCAGCAGCCCCGGGGGGAGACCCTCTACGACCCAGTACTTC. Using reference TRBV28 and TRBJ2-5 for the parts outside the CDR3, the full variable domain is DVKVTQSSRYLVKRTGEKVFLECVQDMDHENMFWYRQDPGLGLRLIYFSYDVKMKEKGDIPEGYSVSREKKERFSLILESASTNQTSMYLCASSPGGRPSTTQYFGPGTRLLVL.

This chain connects TRBV3-1 (or the pseudogene TRBV3-2) to TRBJ2-3, with D perhaps TRBD2 (5 bases). The CDR3 contains 14 residues. The germline V gene encodes CDR1 LGHDT and CDR2 YNNKEL (reference sequence). The V gene lost 1 base and the J gene lost 5 bases, with 10 bases spanning the gap. The CDR3 loop is CASSQAGEGDTQYF. The CDR3 nucleotides are TGTGCCAGCAGCCAAGCCGGGGAAGGAGATACGCAGTATTTT.

The V and J genes are TRBV21-1 and TRBJ1-1; no DNA check was done on the table's D call, TRBD1. TRBV21-1 is noted as a pseudogene. The CDR3 has 16 residues. CDR3 sequence reads: CASSAQPQGVNTEAFF. CDR3 coding DNA: TGTGCCAGCAGCGCACAACCCCAGGGGGTTAACACTGAAGCTTTCTTT.

The CDR3 coding sequence is TGCAGCGTTGCCGACATGTACGAGCAGTACTTC. Translating it yields CSVADMYEQYF. The chain carries TRBV29-1 and TRBJ2-7; D is unclear. CDR3 length: 11 residues. Germline values: CDR1 SQVTM, CDR2 ANQGSEA. Trimming shortened V by 4 bases and J by 4 bases, and 8 bases separated the two germline ends.

The rearrangement links TRBV10-1 to TRBJ1-6; D might be TRBD1 (6 bases). V was pared by 10 bases and J by 7 bases, with 14 bases between. CDR3 size: 13 residues. Germline V gene data show CDR1 as WNHNN and CDR2 as SYGVQD (reference sequence). The CDR3 DNA follows: TGCGCCACCCAACAGGGTTGGAATTCACCCCTCCACTTT. It is translated as CATQQGWNSPLHF.

In the case of this clone: An end of the junction differs from the germline gene, which may be a read error. The J gene is TRBJ2-6, the V gene TRBV11-2; maybe TRBD1 (5 bases). Germline-derived CDR1 and CDR2 are SGHAT and FQNNGV. This CDR3 spans 14 amino acids. CDR3 residues: CASSLVAGANVLTF. The CDR3 nucleotides read TGTGCCAGCAGCTTAGTTGCTGGGGCCAATGTCCTGACTTTC.

The chain recombines TRBV9 with TRBJ2-7, with TRBD1 matching 10 bases. The germline V gene has CDR1 SGDLS and CDR2 YYNGEE. The J segment lost 5 bases and the V segment lost 4 bases, leaving 12 bases of the junction unmatched. The CDR3 is 16 amino acids. The CDR3 reads CASSKYSGTGVDEQYF. CDR3 DNA: TGTGCCAGCAGCAAATACTCAGGGACAGGGGTGGACGAGCAGTACTTC.

J is TRBJ2-3 and V is TRBV27; no firm D call. V was pared by 5 bases and J by 1 base, with 10 bases between. The germline CDR1 and CDR2 sequences are MNHEY and SMNVEV (reference sequence). The CDR3 consists of 14 residues. This chain's CDR3 is CASSPTVGTDTQYF. In DNA, the CDR3 is TGTGCCAGCAGTCCCACCGTAGGCACAGATACGCAGTATTTT.

This clone showed up just a few times. This chain joins TRBV5-6 and TRBJ2-3; D gene uncertain. CDR1 SGHDT and CDR2 YYEEEE come from the germline V gene. The CDR3 loop spans 14 amino acids. Trimming pared 0 bases from V and 2 bases from J, leaving 7 bases between. The CDR3 is CASSLGAHTDTQYF. The CDR3 DNA sequence: TGTGCCAGCAGCTTGGGGGCCCACACAGATACGCAGTATTTT.

The chain has TRBV30 and TRBJ1-4, with D uncertain. Germline V lookup: CDR1 GTSNPN, CDR2 SVGIG (reference sequence). Trimming took off 0 bases at V and 4 bases at J, with 6 bases between the two ends. This CDR3 is built from 13 residues. CDR3 protein: CAWSVSSNEKLFF. The DNA for the CDR3 is TGTGCCTGGAGTGTATCCAGTAATGAAAAACTGTTTTTT. Looking up the rest from reference TRBV30 and TRBJ1-4 gives the full variable domain: SQTIHQWPATLVQPVGSPLSLECTVEGTSNPNLYWYRQAAGRGLQLLFYSVGIGQISSEVPQNLSASRPQDRQFILSSKKLLLSDSGFYLCAWSVSSNEKLFFGSGTQLSVL.